This is a list of T cell receptor beta chains from one sample in a study of naive and memory T cell subsets. Using its own MiXCR run on the UMI-ligation and nested PCR reads, TCRdb lists one record per CDR3 protein. The sample holds fewer than 150,000 distinct CDR3 sequences, under 25% seen once. The material sequenced was naive CD8+ T cells from blood. These receptor sequences come from a human donor in good health. The CDR3 runs from the conserved cysteine through the conserved F or W. The D gene is left open where the match is weak. Only part of the rows carry a size: once, few, many, or a class if the clone is expanded.

D: NA; V: TRBV27; J: TRBJ1-1; size: NA; DNA: TGTGCCAGCAGTTTCGGAAGCGTGAACACTGAAGCTTTCTTT; CDR3: CASSFGSVNTEAFF
D: TRBD2; V: TRBV19; J: TRBJ2-2; size: NA; DNA: TGTGCCAGTAGTATAGGACCTAGCGGCACCGGGGAGCTGTTTTTT; CDR3: CASSIGPSGTGELFF
D: TRBD2; V: TRBV2; J: TRBJ2-3; size: many; DNA: TGTGCCAGCAGTGTATGGCTAGCGGGAGAGGATTACACAGATACGCAGTATTTT; CDR3: CASSVWLAGEDYTDTQYF
D: NA; V: TRBV2; J: TRBJ2-5; size: many; DNA: TGTGCCAGCATACCTCCCGAGGAGGGGCCTCAAGAGACCCAGTACTTC; CDR3: CASIPPEEGPQETQYF
D: NA; V: TRBV29-1; J: TRBJ1-1; size: NA; DNA: TGCAGCGCCCGGAGTAAAATGAACACTGAAGCTTTCTTT; CDR3: CSARSKMNTEAFF
D: NA; V: TRBV7-9; J: TRBJ1-2; size: few; DNA: TGTGCCAGCAGCTGGGGACACGATGGCTACACCTTC; CDR3: CASSWGHDGYTF
D: TRBD1; V: TRBV14; J: TRBJ2-7; size: few; DNA: TGTGCCAGCAGCCAACAGGGGGTAGTGTACGAGCAGTACTTC; CDR3: CASSQQGVVYEQYF
D: NA; V: TRBV28; J: TRBJ1-4; size: few; DNA: TGTGCCAGCAGTCATCCGGACAGCTGGAATGAAAAACTGTTTTTT; CDR3: CASSHPDSWNEKLFF
D: NA; V: TRBV13; J: TRBJ1-1; size: many; DNA: TGTGCCAGCAGTTTGAGTCTGACCACTGAAGCTTTCTTT; CDR3: CASSLSLTTEAFF
D: NA; V: TRBV4-1; J: TRBJ2-5; size: few; DNA: TGCGCCAGCAGCCAAGAGGCTCCGACCGATGAGACCCAGTACTTC; CDR3: CASSQEAPTDETQYF
D: TRBD2; V: TRBV24-1; J: TRBJ2-1; size: NA; DNA: TGTTCCACCAGTGACTCCATGGGGACTAGCGGGCTAGATGAGCAGTTCTTC; CDR3: CSTSDSMGTSGLDEQFF
D: NA; V: TRBV4-1; J: TRBJ2-5; size: NA; DNA: TGCGCCAGCAGCCAAGATAGGGGGGAAGAGACCCAGTACTTC; CDR3: CASSQDRGEETQYF
D: TRBD2; V: TRBV28; J: TRBJ2-1; size: NA; DNA: TGTGCCAGCAGTTTGGAGAGTGGGACTAGATGGAATGAGCAGTTCTTC; CDR3: CASSLESGTRWNEQFF
D: NA; V: TRBV27; J: TRBJ1-5; size: NA; DNA: TGTGCCAGCAGTTCCACGGGATTATATAGCAATCAGCCCCAGCATTTT; CDR3: CASSSTGLYSNQPQHF
D: TRBD2; V: TRBV10-3; J: TRBJ2-3; size: few; DNA: TGTGCCATCAGTGACCCACGTTCGTTTGGAGCGGGAGGGTGGGATACGCAGTATTTT; CDR3: CAISDPRSFGAGGWDTQYF
D: TRBD1; V: TRBV20-1; J: TRBJ1-1; size: NA; DNA: TGCAGTGCTAGAGATGGGAGGGGGCTCACTGAAGCTTTCTTT; CDR3: CSARDGRGLTEAFF
D: TRBD2; V: TRBV27; J: TRBJ2-5; size: many; DNA: TGTGCCAGCCAGAAGACTAGCCTGGGAGAGACCCAGTACTTC; CDR3: CASQKTSLGETQYF
D: NA; V: TRBV7-2; J: TRBJ2-1; size: few; DNA: TGTGCCAGCAGCCTAGCCTCACCCCACAATGAGCAGTTCTTC; CDR3: CASSLASPHNEQFF
D: NA; V: TRBV5-6; J: TRBJ2-1; size: NA; DNA: TGTGCCAGCAGCTTTAGGCTCGCTTACAATGAGCAGTTCTTC; CDR3: CASSFRLAYNEQFF
D: TRBD2; V: TRBV11-2; J: TRBJ2-3; size: NA; DNA: TGTGCCAGCAGCCAGGGACTAGCGGGAGTTGGAGATACGCAGTATTTT; CDR3: CASSQGLAGVGDTQYF
D: NA; V: TRBV19; J: TRBJ2-1; size: NA; DNA: TGTGCCAGTAGTCACGGGAGCCACTCCTACAATGAGCAGTTCTTC; CDR3: CASSHGSHSYNEQFF
D: NA; V: TRBV19; J: TRBJ1-1; size: NA; DNA: TGTGCCAGTAGTATAAGGGCTGAAGCTTTCTTT; CDR3: CASSIRAEAFF
D: TRBD2; V: TRBV20-1; J: TRBJ2-7; size: few; DNA: TGCAGTGCTATGCCTAGCGGGCGGAAGTGGACCTCCTACGAGCAGTACTTC; CDR3: CSAMPSGRKWTSYEQYF
D: NA; V: TRBV27; J: TRBJ2-1; size: many; DNA: TGTGCCAGCAGTTTAGATGGGAGCTCCTACAATGAGCAGTTCTTC; CDR3: CASSLDGSSYNEQFF
D: TRBD1; V: TRBV5-1; J: TRBJ2-3; size: many; DNA: TGCGCCAGCAGCTTGGAGACAGGGGTGTATTCGGGCACAGATACGCAGTATTTT; CDR3: CASSLETGVYSGTDTQYF
D: NA; V: TRBV27; J: TRBJ1-1; size: few; DNA: TGTGCCAGCAGCCGTGTAGGGGCTGAAGCTTTCTTT; CDR3: CASSRVGAEAFF
D: TRBD2; V: TRBV5-6; J: TRBJ2-1; size: NA; DNA: TGTGCCAGCAGCTTGGGGAGCGGGAGGCTGGATGAGCAGTTCTTC; CDR3: CASSLGSGRLDEQFF
D: NA; V: TRBV3-1; J: TRBJ2-1; size: few; DNA: TGTGCCAGCGGTGCGGACTACAATGAGCAGTTCTTC; CDR3: CASGADYNEQFF
D: TRBD1; V: TRBV11-2; J: TRBJ2-5; size: NA; DNA: TGTGCCAGCAGCGGTGGACAGGAAGGTTTCCAAGAGACCCAGTACTTC; CDR3: CASSGGQEGFQETQYF
D: NA; V: TRBV6-1; J: TRBJ2-5; size: few; DNA: TGTGCCAGCAGTGAAGGCAGGGAGGAGTGGGTCGGCCAAGAGACCCAGTACTTC; CDR3: CASSEGREEWVGQETQYF
D: TRBD2; V: TRBV7-9; J: TRBJ2-4; size: NA; DNA: TGTGCCAGCAGCTCGCGACGCGGGAGTGTGAACATTCAGTACTTC; CDR3: CASSSRRGSVNIQYF
D: NA; V: TRBV7-8; J: TRBJ1-5; size: few; DNA: TGTGCCAGCAGCTTGGCCTCGAGAGGGGCCAAGGGTCAGCCCCAGCATTTT; CDR3: CASSLASRGAKGQPQHF
D: NA; V: TRBV18; J: TRBJ1-2; size: NA; DNA: TGTGCCAGCTCACCACCCGGCGAATACTATGGCTACACCTTC; CDR3: CASSPPGEYYGYTF
D: NA; V: TRBV9; J: TRBJ2-7; size: NA; DNA: TGTGCCAGCGGTCCCGGCAGAGCTGGTTACGAGCAGTACTTC; CDR3: CASGPGRAGYEQYF
D: TRBD2; V: TRBV9; J: TRBJ2-5; size: few; DNA: TGTGCCAGCAGCGCGGGACTAGCGGGACGCGGAGAGACCCAGTACTTC; CDR3: CASSAGLAGRGETQYF
D: NA; V: TRBV19; J: TRBJ2-3; size: NA; DNA: TGTGCCAGTAATTACAGGGCTGGAGCAGATACGCAGTATTTT; CDR3: CASNYRAGADTQYF
D: NA; V: TRBV7-6; J: TRBJ2-1; size: many; DNA: TGTGCCAGCAGCTGGGGTGGGGATGAGCAGTTCTTC; CDR3: CASSWGGDEQFF
D: TRBD2; V: TRBV12-3/TRBV12-4; J: TRBJ2-1; size: NA; DNA: TGTGCCAGCAGTCCGGAGACTAGCGGGAGGGCCGGAGACAAGTTCTTC; CDR3: CASSPETSGRAGDKFF
D: NA; V: TRBV9; J: TRBJ1-2; size: NA; DNA: TGTGCCAGCAGCGTAGCCGAGGGGATCTATGGCTACACCTTC; CDR3: CASSVAEGIYGYTF
D: NA; V: TRBV27; J: TRBJ2-7; size: NA; DNA: TGTGCCAGCAGTTTGGCCCCTGGGGAGCAGTACTTC; CDR3: CASSLAPGEQYF
D: NA; V: TRBV28; J: TRBJ2-1; size: NA; DNA: TGTGCCAGCAGTTTTCTCGAATCCTACAATGAGCAGTTCTTC; CDR3: CASSFLESYNEQFF
D: NA; V: TRBV6-5; J: TRBJ1-1; size: NA; DNA: TGTGCCAGCAGTTACCACGTCCGGGATATGTACACTGAAGCTTTCTTT; CDR3: CASSYHVRDMYTEAFF
D: NA; V: TRBV9; J: TRBJ2-7; size: NA; DNA: TGTGCCAGCAGCGAGGGACTGGATTTCATTCGGCAGTACTTC; CDR3: CASSEGLDFIRQYF